One sample yielded the 15 T cell receptor beta chains listed below, sequenced in a study of beta chain features in type 1 diabetes. All of the isolated RNA was reverse transcribed, so expressed TCRB transcripts were sequenced. Assay used: immunoSEQ multiplex PCR; TCRdb lists only in-frame clones, some missing. The sample lists approximately 250,000 clones; approximately 11% were seen once. General study results and limits: People with Type 1 diabetes carried modestly yet significantly shorter TCRB CDR3s in all four CD4+ subsets.

Antigens of these TCRs are unknown. Sequenced: naive CD4+ T cells from blood. The source of these receptors is a man aged 30 to 39 with type 1 diabetes.

This clone was picked up one time. The chain carries TRBV5-1 and TRBJ2-2, with D maybe TRBD1 (7 bases). CDR3 size: 16 residues. V shed 4 bases and J shed 5 bases, with 18 bases lying between them. Germline V gene data show CDR1 as SGHRS and CDR2 as YFSETQ. The CDR3 DNA follows: TGCGCCAGCAGCCGTCAAGGAGGGGGCCGGACCGGGGAGCTGTTTTTT. Protein product: CASSRQGGGRTGELFF.

The V and J genes are TRBV10-3 and TRBJ2-5; D may be TRBD1 (6 bases). This CDR3 spans 13 amino acids. Germline values: CDR1 ENHRY, CDR2 SYGVKD. V dropped 4 bases and J dropped 3 bases, with 9 bases sitting between them. CDR3 coding DNA: TGTGCCATCAGTGGTAACAGGGAAGAGACCCAGTACTTC. It encodes CAISGNREETQYF.

Worth noting for this clone: Other DNA variants within this sample encode the same CDR3. The CDR3 DNA follows: TGTGCCAGCAGTTCCCGTGAGCCTAACTATGGCTACACCTTC. Amino acid sequence: CASSSREPNYGYTF. V usage is TRBV6-6 and J usage is TRBJ1-2; D is ambiguous. Trimming removed 4 bases at V and 0 bases at J, with 9 bases between. CDR1 is MNHNY and CDR2 is SVGAGI in the germline V gene (reference sequence). The CDR3 contains 14 residues.

This chain connects TRBV2 to TRBJ2-1; unclear D gene. This CDR3 comprises 12 residues. V lost 5 bases to trimming and J lost 7 bases, with 9 bases between them. Germline V CDR1 and CDR2: SNHLY, FYNNEI. The CDR3 DNA sequence: TGTGCCAGCAGTCCAAACTGGAATGAGCAGTTCTTC. Amino acids: CASSPNWNEQFF.

This clone has just a few counts. The V call is TRBV6-5, the J call TRBJ2-7; 7 bases match TRBD1. Trimming removed 7 bases from V and 5 bases from J; junction bases left unmatched: 8. From germline, CDR1 is MNHEY and CDR2 SVGAGI. The CDR3 is 13 residues long. In DNA form, the CDR3 reads TGTGCCAGCAAGGTGACAGGGCGCCACGAGCAGTACTTC. This gives the protein CASKVTGRHEQYF.

The table lists this clone with a few counts. V is TRBV19 and J is TRBJ1-5; 9 bases are shared with TRBD1. J lost 7 bases, V lost 3 bases, and 7 bases had no gene match. Germline V gene data show CDR1 as LNHDA and CDR2 as SQIVND (reference sequence). This CDR3 is 15 amino acids long. The CDR3 sequence is CASSIRTGGEQPQHF. The CDR3 DNA is TGTGCCAGTAGTATCCGAACAGGGGGCGAGCAGCCCCAGCATTTT.

The rearrangement uses TRBV5-1 and TRBJ2-7; the match to TRBD1 covers 7 bases. CDR1 and CDR2 (germline): SGHRS, YFSETQ. The junction had 6 bases not matched to a gene; V was cut back by 0 bases and J by 3 bases. The length of the CDR3 is 15 residues. CDR3 sequence (DNA): TGCGCCAGCAGCTTGGGAGGGGGCGGCCGCTACGAGCAGTACTTC. Its translation is CASSLGGGGRYEQYF.

V usage is TRBV6-5 and J usage is TRBJ2-5; D uncertain. The CDR3 is 13 amino acids. Germline V gene sequence: CDR1 MNHEY, CDR2 SVGAGI. V lost 0 bases and J 5 bases, leaving 7 bases between the germline ends. CDR3 sequence: CASSYSRMETQYF. The CDR3 nucleotides read TGTGCCAGCAGTTACTCGAGGATGGAGACCCAGTACTTC.

The rearrangement joins TRBV7-9 to TRBJ2-1; D possibly corresponds to TRBD1 (6 bases). The V end lost 4 bases, the J end lost 0 bases, and 10 bases lay between the germline ends. Germline V lookup: CDR1 SEHNR, CDR2 FQNEAQ (reference sequence). The length of the CDR3 is 15 residues. CDR3 bases: TGTGCCAGCAGCTCTCAGGGGAGCTCCTACAATGAGCAGTTCTTC. This codes for CASSSQGSSYNEQFF.

This clone has a handful of counts. V is TRBV29-1 and J is TRBJ1-6; TRBD1 matches at 7 bases. Trimming cost V 6 bases and J 7 bases; bases outside gene matches: 9. CDR1 and CDR2 from the germline V gene are SQVTM and ANQGSEA. This CDR3 spans 14 amino acids. CDR3 sequence: CSVAAGTDNSPLHF. The DNA for the CDR3 is TGCAGCGTCGCCGCCGGGACAGACAATTCACCCCTCCACTTT.

V and J are TRBV5-4 and TRBJ2-3; 12 bases align to TRBD2. The junction had 14 bases not matched to a gene; V was cut back by 4 bases and J by 5 bases. Germline CDR1 SGHNT, CDR2 YYREEE (reference sequence). The CDR3 is 18 residues long. CDR3 nucleotides: TGTGCCAGCAGCACGGGACTAGCGGGCCCGGGGCGGGGAGATACGCAGTATTTT. Amino acid sequence: CASSTGLAGPGRGDTQYF. Filled out from reference TRBV5-4 and TRBJ2-3, the complete variable domain reads ETGVTQSPTHLIKTRGQQVTLRCSSQSGHNTVSWYQQALGQGPQFIFQYYREEENGRGNFPPRFSGLQFPNYSSELNVNALELDDSALYLCASSTGLAGPGRGDTQYFGPGTRLTVL.

In nucleotides, the CDR3 is TGTGCCAGCAGCTTCTCCCTGATCCAGGGCTACACCTTC. This encodes CASSFSLIQGYTF. The rearrangement links TRBV5-4 to TRBJ1-2; no definite D call. The V end was cut by 2 bases, the J end by 8 bases, with 13 bases between. Germline V gene data show CDR1 as SGHNT and CDR2 as YYREEE (reference sequence). The CDR3 contains 13 residues.

This clone was observed a few times. This chain uses TRBV5-1 with TRBJ2-7, with a possible D match to TRBD1 (6 bases). The CDR3 extends over 12 amino acids. V dropped 4 bases and J dropped 4 bases, with 9 bases sitting between them. Germline V gene lookup returns CDR1 SGHRS and CDR2 YFSETQ. The CDR3 here is CASSTGQYEQYF. In DNA form, the CDR3 reads TGCGCCAGCAGCACCGGACAGTACGAGCAGTACTTC.

This clone was counted between two and nine times. Additional DNA sequences in this sample encode the identical CDR3. This chain links TRBV7-3 with TRBJ2-3; unclear D gene. The CDR3 length is 13 residues. Germline loops: CDR1 SGHTA, CDR2 FQGTGA. V lost 1 base, J lost 4 bases, and 6 bases lay in between. The CDR3 DNA follows: TGTGCCAGCAGCTTAAATTCCGCAGATACGCAGTATTTT. Translated: CASSLNSADTQYF.

The rearrangement uses TRBV30 and TRBJ2-3; 12 bases are shared with TRBD2. V dropped 0 bases and J dropped 0; count of bases not matched to a gene: 13. The CDR3 extends over 20 amino acids. CDR1 GTSNPN and CDR2 SVGIG come from the germline V gene (reference sequence). The chain's CDR3 is CAWSVIGYLAGGRSTDTQYF. The CDR3 DNA sequence: TGTGCCTGGAGTGTAATAGGGTACCTAGCGGGGGGGCGGAGCACAGATACGCAGTATTTT.